This TCR beta chain was recovered during a study of CD8+ T cells in alopecia areata. Whole-study context: Patients in the treated group were given tofacitinib by mouth, 5 to 10 mg twice a day.

As concerns this clone: What it recognizes is unknown.

Study results and caveats: Scalp sample sequencing also detects resident alphabeta T cells of normal skin.

Regarding treatment: oral pan-JAK inhibitor, 5-10 mg twice daily. Collection of lesional scalp punch biopsies and peripheral blood was performed in alopecia areata patients. RNA extraction and reverse transcription yielded cDNA as sequencing template. Clones were sequenced by immunoSEQ multiplex PCR, and TCRdb holds only the in-frame ones, with some missing. The repertoire holds 200,000 to 250,000 clones, with under 70% as singletons. The CDR3 totals 14 residues. Germline CDR1 is MNHEY and CDR2 is SVGAGI. Trimming left V 2 bases short and J 4 bases short, with 6 bases between. The gene calls are TRBV6-5 and TRBJ2-6; D unclear. The source of this sequence is a human donor with alopecia areata. This specimen consisted of CD4+ T cells sorted from blood, obtained at week 4, from a patient treated with tofacitinib. This CDR3 is CASSYLLGANVLTF. In DNA form, the CDR3 reads TGTGCCAGCAGTTACCTCCTCGGGGCCAACGTCCTGACTTTC.